These 29 T cell receptor beta chains were sequenced from one sample in a study of blood T cell repertoires in COVID-19. Profiled with immunoSEQ multiplex PCR; TCRdb holds only in-frame clones, not every one. The sample carries approximately 37,000 clones, around 90% recorded once. Sequenced material: peripheral blood. Source of these receptors: a man aged 45-60 years with active COVID-19.

The chain has TRBV7-2 and TRBJ2-3, with a possible D match to TRBD1 (5 bases). Germline-derived CDR1 and CDR2 are SGHTA and FQGNSA. The V gene lost 5 bases and the J gene lost 8 bases, with 11 bases spanning the gap. The CDR3 contains 12 residues. Written as DNA, the CDR3 is TGTGCCAGCAGCATACCCCAGGGTACGCAGTATTTT. This gives the protein CASSIPQGTQYF.

The V call is TRBV7-3, the J call TRBJ2-1, with 7 bases lining up with TRBD1. Trimming took 5 bases from V and 0 from J; bases not matched to a gene: 4. This CDR3 is 15 amino acids long. Germline V gene lookup returns CDR1 SGHTA and CDR2 FQGTGA. Here the CDR3 reads CASSPRDSSYNEQFF. The CDR3 DNA reads as TGTGCCAGCAGCCCCCGGGACAGCTCCTACAATGAGCAGTTCTTC.

This clone has only one observation. The chain uses TRBV5-1 and TRBJ2-3; D unresolved. This CDR3 region has 13 residues. Germline-derived CDR1 and CDR2 are SGHRS and YFSETQ. Trimming took 7 bases from V and 0 from J, leaving 9 bases between them. This CDR3 is CASLSPSTDTQYF. DNA for the CDR3: TGCGCCAGCCTCTCCCCTAGCACAGATACGCAGTATTTT. The whole variable domain, remainder taken from reference TRBV5-1 and TRBJ2-3, is KAGVTQTPRYLIKTRGQQVTLSCSPISGHRSVSWYQQTPGQGLQFLFEYFSETQRNKGNFPGRFSGRQFSNSRSEMNVSTLELGDSALYLCASLSPSTDTQYFGPGTRLTVL.

V is TRBV19 and J is TRBJ2-7; TRBD2 agrees at 12 bases. The J segment lost 5 bases and the V segment lost 7 bases, leaving 9 bases of the junction unmatched. The CDR3 is 15 residues long. The germline V gene has CDR1 LNHDA and CDR2 SQIVND (reference sequence). CDR3 sequence (DNA): TGTGCCAGTACCCGACTAGCGGGAGACTTCCACGAGCAGTACTTC. Its translation: CASTRLAGDFHEQYF.

V is TRBV7-9 and J is TRBJ2-1; 9 nucleotides align to TRBD2. Germline V gene lookup returns CDR1 SEHNR and CDR2 FQNEAQ (reference sequence). J lost 2 bases, V lost 2 bases, and 4 bases had no gene match. This CDR3 contains 16 residues. The CDR3 nucleotides read TGTGCCAGCAGCTTACCTGGCGGGGGGGCCTACAATGAGCAGTTCTTC. Protein product: CASSLPGGGAYNEQFF.

The chain is built from TRBV3-1 (or the pseudogene TRBV3-2) and TRBJ1-1; D uncertain. V lost 3 bases to trimming and J lost 11 bases, with 16 bases between them. The CDR3 consists of 13 residues. CDR1 and CDR2 from the germline V gene are LGHDT and YNNKEL (reference sequence). This chain's CDR3 is CASSQAPGSGAFF. The CDR3, as DNA: TGTGCCAGCAGCCAGGCGCCCGGGAGCGGCGCTTTCTTT.

In this sample, this clone turned up once. The chain combines TRBV9 with TRBJ2-7, with 9 bases matching TRBD1. The CDR3 runs 15 residues. Germline V CDR1 and CDR2: SGDLS, YYNGEE. V dropped 0 bases and J dropped 4; count of bases not matched to a gene: 5. The chain's CDR3 is CASSVGGQGQYEQYF. The CDR3 DNA is TGTGCCAGCAGCGTAGGAGGACAGGGGCAATACGAGCAGTACTTC.

The chain has TRBV27 and TRBJ1-5; no clear D. This CDR3 is 13 amino acids long. Trimming took off 5 bases at V and 6 bases at J, with 11 bases between the two ends. Germline V gene sequence: CDR1 MNHEY, CDR2 SMNVEV (reference sequence). CDR3 loop: CASSPGGVQPQHF. Written as DNA, the CDR3 is TGTGCCAGCAGTCCGGGTGGTGTTCAGCCCCAGCATTTT.

The V call is TRBV5-1, the J call TRBJ2-2, with a tentative D call TRBD2 (5 bases). CDR1 is SGHRS and CDR2 is YFSETQ in the germline V gene. Trimming took off 4 bases at V and 4 bases at J, with 8 bases between the two ends. This CDR3 region has 13 residues. CDR3 sequence (DNA): TGCGCCAGCAGCCCCAGCGGCACCGGGGAGCTGTTTTTT. It yields the protein CASSPSGTGELFF.

The genes are TRBV3-1 (or the pseudogene TRBV3-2) and TRBJ2-3; D gene unclear. The CDR3 contains 12 residues. The germline CDR1 and CDR2 sequences are LGHDT and YNNKEL (reference sequence). Between the trimmed V and J ends, which lost 3 bases and 6 bases, there was a span of 7 bases. This CDR3 reads CASSHPIDTQYF. The CDR3 nucleotides read TGTGCCAGCAGCCACCCTATTGATACGCAGTATTTT.

Only a few counts were recorded for this clone. This chain links TRBV19 with TRBJ1-6, with TRBD1 as a possible D gene (6 bases). Germline-derived CDR1 and CDR2 are LNHDA and SQIVND (reference sequence). The CDR3 loop spans 15 amino acids. Between the trimmed V and J ends, which lost 6 bases and 10 bases, there was a span of 19 bases. The CDR3 DNA reads as TGTGCCAGTAGCCAAACCGGGACAACGGGGTCACCCCTCCACTTT. Translation gives CASSQTGTTGSPLHF. Filled out from reference TRBV19 and TRBJ1-6, the complete variable domain reads DGGITQSPKYLFRKEGQNVTLSCEQNLNHDAMYWYRQDPGQGLRLIYYSQIVNDFQKGDIAEGYSVSREKKESFPLTVTSAQKNPTAFYLCASSQTGTTGSPLHFGNGTRLTVT.

This clone has only a few counts. The rearrangement joins TRBV4-1 to TRBJ1-1; D is possibly TRBD1 (6 bases). Germline CDR1 is MGHRA and CDR2 is YSYEKL. This CDR3 region has 14 residues. V lost 6 bases to trimming and J lost 1 base, with 12 bases between them. CDR3 coding DNA: TGCGCCAGCAGGGCGACAGGAGGGAACACTGAAGCTTTCTTT. Its protein is CASRATGGNTEAFF.

The gene calls are TRBV24-1 and TRBJ2-1; D perhaps matches TRBD2 (6 bases). V was shortened by 3 bases and J by 9 bases, with 17 bases between the two germline ends. Germline V gene lookup returns CDR1 KGHDR and CDR2 SFDVKD. The CDR3 extends over 15 amino acids. CDR3 sequence reads: CATSDVRDPGREQFF. In DNA, the CDR3 is TGTGCCACCAGTGATGTGCGGGACCCGGGACGTGAGCAGTTCTTC.

Worth noting for this clone: At one end the junction does not follow the germline gene, possibly because of a read error. CDR3 sequence: CASSYSDNEQFF. In DNA, the CDR3 is TGTGCCAGCAGTTACTCCGACAATGAGCAGTTCTTC. V gene TRBV6-2 or TRBV6-3 combines with J gene TRBJ2-1; no definite D call. The CDR3 runs 12 residues. The germline CDR1 and CDR2 sequences are MNHEY and SVGEGT.

The chain recombines TRBV11-2 with TRBJ2-7, with TRBD1 matching 9 bases. V lost 0 bases, J lost 1 base, and 1 base stayed unmatched. Germline V CDR1 and CDR2: SGHAT, FQNNGV. The CDR3 contains 15 residues. The CDR3 nucleotides are TGTGCCAGCAGCTTAGAGGGACAGGGATCCTACGAGCAGTACTTC. This encodes CASSLEGQGSYEQYF.

In this sample, this clone turned up a few times. The gene calls are TRBV9 and TRBJ1-6; 7 bases line up with TRBD1. CDR1 SGDLS and CDR2 YYNGEE come from the germline V gene. Trimming took 2 bases from V and 8 from J; bases not matched to a gene: 4. This CDR3 comprises 14 residues. The CDR3 bases are TGTGCCAGCAGCGTCGGACAGGTTGATTCACCCCTCCACTTT. Its protein is CASSVGQVDSPLHF.

This chain uses TRBV30 with TRBJ2-7; maybe TRBD1 (6 bases). From germline, CDR1 is GTSNPN and CDR2 SVGIG (reference sequence). Trimming pared 3 bases from V and 1 base from J, leaving 10 bases between. This CDR3 is built from 13 residues. In nucleotides, the CDR3 is TGTGCCTGGAGCCCGGACAGTTCCTACGAGCAGTACTTC. It yields the protein CAWSPDSSYEQYF.

The V call is TRBV23-1, the J call TRBJ2-3, with TRBD2 matching over 7 bases. TRBV23-1 is an ORF; its function is uncertain. Trimming at V came to 6 bases and at J to 2 bases, leaving 11 bases not matched to a gene. The CDR3 covers 16 residues. The CDR3 DNA sequence: TGCGCCAGCAGGCTTACAGCGGGGCCACACACAGATACGCAGTATTTT. Translated: CASRLTAGPHTDTQYF.

The chain employs TRBV6-5 and TRBJ2-7, with D possibly being TRBD2 (5 bases). The length of the CDR3 is 12 residues. The germline CDR1 and CDR2 sequences are MNHEY and SVGAGI. The V end lost 5 bases, the J end lost 4 bases, and 9 bases lay between the germline ends. The CDR3 is CASSTGDYEQYF. In DNA form, the CDR3 reads TGTGCCAGCAGTACCGGGGATTACGAGCAGTACTTC.

V and J are TRBV5-1 and TRBJ2-1; a possible D gene is TRBD2 (5 bases). V was pared by 4 bases and J by 9 bases, with 23 bases between. The CDR3 is made up of 16 amino acids. Germline-derived CDR1 and CDR2 are SGHRS and YFSETQ. CDR3: CASSRSHGVGPGEQFF. For the CDR3, the DNA is TGCGCCAGCAGCCGAAGTCACGGGGTAGGGCCGGGTGAGCAGTTCTTC.

The J gene is TRBJ2-1, the V gene TRBV9; 9 nucleotides match TRBD2. In germline, CDR1 is SGDLS, CDR2 YYNGEE. The CDR3 has 16 amino acids. The V gene end was trimmed by 4 bases and the J gene end by 4 bases; junction bases not matched to a gene: 9. CDR3 DNA: TGTGCCAGCAGCTCGACCCCAGCGGGAGGATACAATGAGCAGTTCTTC. Translation: CASSSTPAGGYNEQFF.

This clone showed up just once. The V and J genes are TRBV10-3 and TRBJ2-7; no clear D. V lost 11 bases, J lost 2 bases, and 13 bases lay in between. CDR1 ENHRY and CDR2 SYGVKD come from the germline V gene. The CDR3 runs 12 residues. CDR3 in amino acids: CASGERPYEQYF. The CDR3 nucleotides read TGTGCCTCCGGTGAGAGGCCCTACGAGCAGTACTTC.

The V call is TRBV29-1, the J call TRBJ2-3; D is perhaps TRBD2 (6 bases). Germline CDR1 reads SQVTM; CDR2 reads ANQGSEA. This CDR3 is built from 16 residues. V was trimmed by 5 bases and J by 3 bases, leaving 21 bases between them. The CDR3 region has the DNA TGCAGCGTTCCCCTGGATTGGGGGGTCCGGACAGATACGCAGTATTTT. Its translation: CSVPLDWGVRTDTQYF.

The chain joins TRBV18 to TRBJ2-3; 9 positions match TRBD1. The trim removed 3 bases at V and 1 base at J, leaving 2 bases unmatched. Germline-derived CDR1 and CDR2 are KGHSH and LQKENI. The CDR3 covers 15 residues. As DNA, the CDR3 is TGTGCCAGCTCACCCGGGGACAGGGGCACAGATACGCAGTATTTT. Its translation is CASSPGDRGTDTQYF.

This chain links TRBV4-3 with TRBJ1-5; D perhaps matches TRBD1 (5 bases). The V gene's germline CDR1 is LGHNA and CDR2 YSLEER. The CDR3 length is 13 residues. Trimming took off 0 bases at V and 7 bases at J, with 7 bases between the two ends. The CDR3 protein is CASSQEEGQPQHF. DNA of the CDR3: TGCGCCAGCAGCCAAGAGGAGGGGCAGCCCCAGCATTTT.

CDR3 sequence: CASSSSTGTNYGYTF. In nucleotides, the CDR3 is TGTGCCAGCAGTTCCTCGACAGGAACTAACTATGGCTACACCTTC. This rearrangement joins TRBV6-6 to TRBJ1-2; the D gene is possibly TRBD1 (6 bases). Germline V gives CDR1 MNHNY, CDR2 SVGAGI (reference sequence). The CDR3 loop spans 15 amino acids. Trimming stripped 4 bases from V and 0 bases from J, with 12 bases between.

The CDR3 DNA is TGTGCCAGCAGCTTACGGGCTAGCGGGATTTATGAGCAGTTCTTC. Its translation is CASSLRASGIYEQFF. The chain couples TRBV7-2 to TRBJ2-1, with TRBD2 matching 9 bases. Losses at the gene ends were 2 bases for V and 8 bases for J; bases not matched to a gene: 7. CDR3 length: 15 amino acids. Per germline, CDR1 SGHTA and CDR2 FQGNSA.

This clone was found a few times. This chain links TRBV6-2 or TRBV6-3 with TRBJ1-2, with 11 bases fitting TRBD1. V shed 5 bases and J 8 bases; nucleotides not matched to a gene: 10. Per the germline V gene, CDR1 is MNHEY and CDR2 is SVGEGT. The CDR3 has 15 residues. This CDR3 is CASSAPGQGAVGYTF. DNA for the CDR3: TGTGCCAGCAGTGCCCCCGGACAGGGGGCGGTCGGCTACACCTTC.

The V gene is TRBV7-8, the J gene TRBJ2-1, with D possibly matching TRBD2 (6 bases). In germline, CDR1 is SGHVS, CDR2 FQNEAQ. The CDR3 has 12 amino acids. Trimming left V 5 bases short and J 9 bases short, with 11 bases between. In DNA, the CDR3 is TGTGCCAGCAGCCCCCGGGGAGGTGAGCAGTTCTTC. It encodes CASSPRGGEQFF. The entire variable domain, with the rest obtained from reference TRBV7-8 and TRBJ2-1, is as follows: GAGVSQSPRYKVAKRGQDVALRCDPISGHVSLFWYQQALGQGPEFLTYFQNEAQLDKSGLPSDRFFAERPEGSVSTLKIQRTQQEDSAVYLCASSPRGGEQFFGPGTRLTVL.